This T cell receptor (beta chain) appears in the sequencing data of a study of cytomegalovirus exposure and HLA in healthy donors. Concerning this clone itself: Its specificity is not known.

Trimming removed 10 bases from V and 7 bases from J; junction bases left unmatched: 9. Per the germline V gene, CDR1 is SNHLY and CDR2 is FYNNEI. CDR3 size: 13 residues. Study results and limitations: According to a later analysis, donors in an Asian-associated ancestry cluster reportedly had fewer N-insertions than the approximately 670-donor mean. The study reported that TCR beta sequences accurately predicted HLA-A and HLA-B alleles in most subjects.

Researchers ran the PCR with 60 Vbeta and 13 Jbeta primers. The repertoire was sequenced with immunoSEQ multiplex PCR; TCRdb's copy has only in-frame clones and lacks some. The profile shows 150,000 to 200,000 clones, over 65% of them singletons. V gene TRBV2 combines with J gene TRBJ1-4; TRBD1 matches 7 bases. Sequenced material: PBMCs. The sequence was collected from a woman in her twenties or thirties in good health and CMV-seronegative. The CDR3 region is CAIRGGAGEKLFF. For the CDR3, the DNA is TGTGCCATCAGGGGGGGGGCCGGTGAAAAACTGTTTTTT.